This TCR beta chain was profiled in a study of brain T cells in children with intractable seizures. Study results and limitations: Patients' HCMV serostatus was unknown; virus specificity rests on CDR3 similarity alone. Clones missing pre-surgery may reflect undersampling of that blood sample.

The sequenced cases were selected for having the highest brain T cell transcript signatures. Pre-surgery treatment included at least one anti-epileptic drug. About this clone itself: No antigen is known for it.

The protocol was immunoSEQ multiplex PCR, while the TCRdb copy is restricted to in-frame clones and leaves out a portion. The sample lists 70,000 to 90,000 clones, just over 90% occurring once. CDR1 MNHEY and CDR2 SMNVEV come from the germline V gene (reference sequence). J lost 6 bases, V lost 0 bases, and 0 bases had no gene match. The CDR3 has 14 amino acids. The sample in question was peripheral blood, obtained at surgery. This TCR came from a boy under two years old with tuberous sclerosis and intractable seizures. This chain uses TRBV27 with TRBJ2-2; 8 nucleotides agree with TRBD1. In nucleotides, the CDR3 is TGTGCCAGCAGTTTATCACAGGGGGCCGGGGAGCTGTTTTTT. Translated, it gives CASSLSQGAGELFF.